The present T cell receptor (beta chain) was sequenced within a study of T cells after yellow fever vaccination. Overall study findings and caveats: Most clones from primary vaccination resurfaced after the booster (around 95% CD4, over 85% CD8).

CDR1 and CDR2 (germline): SQVTM, ANQGSEA. The CDR3 is made up of 14 amino acids. Trimming took off 7 bases at V and 5 bases at J, with 20 bases between the two ends. It was through 5'RACE template switching that TCR cDNA was made, with a universal primer site and UMIs added. TCRdb re-called the 5' RACE reads with MiXCR, one entry per CDR3 protein. The sample has some 300,000 distinct CDR3 sequences, around 10% seen once; the top ten hold about 3.7%. This clonotype was seen a handful of times. Its antigen is unidentified. This specimen consisted of CD4+ T cells sorted from PBMCs, obtained 5 days after the yellow fever booster vaccination. The chain couples TRBV29-1 to TRBJ2-5; D perhaps matches TRBD1 (8 bases). The sequence derives from a man between 18 and 35 years old who received the YFV17D yellow fever vaccine. The CDR3 is CSATGGQGWETQYF. Written as DNA, the CDR3 is TGCAGCGCCACGGGAGGACAGGGATGGGAGACCCAGTACTTC.